The rows below give T cell receptor beta chains drawn from one sample of a study of human T cells and chemical hapten exposure. TCRdb re-analysed the RACE reads in MiXCR, keeping a single row per CDR3 protein. The sample comprises tens of thousands of distinct CDR3 sequences, about 7.4% of which are singletons, and over 1% rests with the top ten. This specimen consisted of whole blood, obtained in connection with sensitization to the hapten diphenylcyclopropenone (DPC). These TCRs come from a woman in her forties or fifties with alopecia areata. Some clones in this sample may be carry-over from other donors' samples. Each CDR3 is given with its conserved first and last residue. D genes are given only for firm matches. The size field is filled for only some rows; it gives once, few, many or a size class.

J gene	V gene	D gene	clone size	CDR3 DNA	CDR3 protein
TRBJ2-4	TRBV28	-	-	TGTGCCAGCGCCCAGTTGGACGTCATTCAGTACTTC	CASAQLDVIQYF
TRBJ2-1	TRBV12-3/TRBV12-4	TRBD2	-	TGTGCCAGCAGCCCAGGACTAGCGGCTCCTAGGGAGCAGTTCTTC	CASSPGLAAPREQFF
TRBJ2-2	TRBV7-6	TRBD1	many	TGTGCCAGCAGTTTGACAGGGGCGCCGAACACCGGGGAGCTGTTTTTT	CASSLTGAPNTGELFF
TRBJ2-5	TRBV7-2	TRBD1	-	TGTGCCAGCAGCCCCGGGACAGTGTACCAAGAGACCCAGTACTTC	CASSPGTVYQETQYF
TRBJ2-2	TRBV5-1	-	many	TGCGCCAGCAGCTTGGCCTTCGGGGAGCTGTTTTTT	CASSLAFGELFF
TRBJ1-2	TRBV6-4	-	many	TGTGCCAGCAGTGTTTCCGGGGCAGGAGGCGGCTACACCTTC	CASSVSGAGGGYTF
TRBJ2-1	TRBV4-1	TRBD2	-	TGCGCCAGCAGCCAACCGCCCCTTCGGACTAGCGGGATGAATGAGCAGTTCTTC	CASSQPPLRTSGMNEQFF
TRBJ2-1	TRBV2	-	many	TGTGCCAATCCCTTGGGGACCGCCGCGGGGAATGAGCAGTTCTTC	CANPLGTAAGNEQFF
TRBJ1-2	TRBV5-6	-	many	TGTGCCAGCAGCCCAGGGAGGAACTCTAACTATGGCTACACCTTC	CASSPGRNSNYGYTF
TRBJ1-6	TRBV27	TRBD1	many	TGTGCCAGTTCGGACAGGGAGGGATCACCCCTCCACTTT	CASSDREGSPLHF
TRBJ2-1	TRBV2	TRBD2	few	TGTGCCAGCAGTGCCTGGGGACTAGCGGGATCCTCCTACAATGAGCAGTTCTTC	CASSAWGLAGSSYNEQFF
TRBJ2-1	TRBV11-1	-	many	TGTGCCAGCAGCTTAGCGCGGGGTTACAATGAGCAGTTCTTC	CASSLARGYNEQFF
TRBJ1-4	TRBV12-3/TRBV12-4	TRBD1	many	TGTGCCAGCAGTCCCGACAGGGGGTTTAATGAAAAACTGTTTTTT	CASSPDRGFNEKLFF
TRBJ2-5	TRBV6-6	-	many	TGTGCCAGCAGCTTGACAGGAGAGACCCAGTACTTC	CASSLTGETQYF
TRBJ2-3	TRBV5-1	-	-	TGCGTCAGCGGCGGATATAGCACAGATACGCAGTATTTT	CVSGGYSTDTQYF
TRBJ2-7	TRBV29-1	-	few	TGCAGCGTAGCAGGGGCCTACGAGCAGTACTTC	CSVAGAYEQYF
TRBJ2-3	TRBV9	-	many	TGTGCCAGCAGCGTAGTTGGTAGCGGTACAGATACGCAGTATTTT	CASSVVGSGTDTQYF
TRBJ2-2	TRBV11-2	TRBD2	many	TGTGCCAGCAACGGACTAGCACGGGATACCGGGGAGCTGTTTTTT	CASNGLARDTGELFF
TRBJ1-1	TRBV12-3/TRBV12-4	-	-	TGTGCCAGCAGTTTAGGGGGCGCGCGAACTGAAGCTTTCTTT	CASSLGGARTEAFF
TRBJ2-7	TRBV28	-	many	TGTGCCAGCAGTCGCGTCCTCTACGAGCAGTACTTC	CASSRVLYEQYF
TRBJ2-7	TRBV4-3	-	many	TGCGCCAGCAGCCAAGAGCCAGGGTACTCCTACGAGCAGTACTTC	CASSQEPGYSYEQYF
TRBJ2-7	TRBV18	TRBD1	many	TGTGCCAGCTCACGGGGACAGGGGGACGAGCAGTACTTC	CASSRGQGDEQYF
TRBJ2-1	TRBV7-8	TRBD2	-	TGTGCCAGCAGCATAGCGGGAGGGCCGAATGAGCAGTTCTTC	CASSIAGGPNEQFF
TRBJ2-7	TRBV6-2/TRBV6-3	-	many	TGTGCCAGCAGTTGGAAGGGCTACGAGCAGTACTTC	CASSWKGYEQYF
TRBJ1-5	TRBV5-1	-	many	TGCGCCAGCAGCTTGAGCGGCAATCAGCCCCAGCATTTT	CASSLSGNQPQHF
TRBJ2-5	TRBV6-6	TRBD1	many	TGTGCCAGCAGTTTCGGACAGGGGCTTTCGGTGGAGACCCAGTACTTC	CASSFGQGLSVETQYF
TRBJ2-6	TRBV29-1	-	many	TGCAGCGTTGGAGGGGCAGGGGCCAACGTCCTGACTTTC	CSVGGAGANVLTF
TRBJ1-1	TRBV11-2	-	many	TGTGCCAGCAGCTTAGAACGGCTGAACACTGAAGCTTTCTTT	CASSLERLNTEAFF
TRBJ1-2	TRBV6-1	-	many	TGTGCCAGCGTTTACGAGGCAAACTATGGCTACACCTTC	CASVYEANYGYTF
TRBJ2-6	TRBV11-2	-	many	TGTGCCAGCAGCTTAGAAGCCCCTGGGGCCAACGTCCTGACTTTC	CASSLEAPGANVLTF
TRBJ1-5	TRBV6-6	-	many	TGTGCCAGCAGTTACTTCCAGAATCAGCCCCAGCATTTT	CASSYFQNQPQHF
TRBJ2-5	TRBV29-1	-	few	TGCAGCGTTGATGGTCTGAACCAAGAGACCCAGTACTTC	CSVDGLNQETQYF
TRBJ2-7	TRBV15	TRBD2	many	TGTGCCACCAGCAGAGTCGCTAGCGGGACATACGAGCAGTACTTC	CATSRVASGTYEQYF
TRBJ2-1	TRBV7-6	-	many	TGTGCCAGCAGCTTAACGGGGCGAGATGAGCAGTTCTTC	CASSLTGRDEQFF
TRBJ1-1	TRBV20-1	-	-	TGCAGTGCTAGGCGGGAGAACACTGAAGCTTTCTTT	CSARRENTEAFF
TRBJ1-1	TRBV3-1	-	-	TGTGCCAGCAGCCTCCGGGTCTCCAACACTGAAGCTTTCTTT	CASSLRVSNTEAFF
TRBJ2-1	TRBV5-1	TRBD2	many	TGCGCCAGCAGCTCGGGACTAGCGGCCTACAATGAGCAGTTCTTC	CASSSGLAAYNEQFF
TRBJ1-5	TRBV18	TRBD1	many	TGTGCCAGCTCACCCAGCCAGGGGGCCCAGCCCCAGCATTTT	CASSPSQGAQPQHF
TRBJ1-4	TRBV19	-	many	TGTGCCAGTAGCCGAGGGGGGATCGGGGAAAAACTGTTTTTT	CASSRGGIGEKLFF
TRBJ2-5	TRBV7-9	-	few	TGTGCCAGCAGCTTCAGGGTTGAGACCCAGTACTTC	CASSFRVETQYF
TRBJ2-3	TRBV12-3/TRBV12-4	-	many	TGTGCCAGCAGTTTAGGCAGGACCACAGATACGCAGTATTTT	CASSLGRTTDTQYF
TRBJ2-4	TRBV29-1	TRBD1	many	TGCAGCGTTCAGGGACAGGGGGAGGGAAACATTCAGTACTTC	CSVQGQGEGNIQYF
TRBJ1-2	TRBV7-8	-	few	TGTGCCAGCAGCTTAGGACAGGACTATGGCTACACCTTC	CASSLGQDYGYTF